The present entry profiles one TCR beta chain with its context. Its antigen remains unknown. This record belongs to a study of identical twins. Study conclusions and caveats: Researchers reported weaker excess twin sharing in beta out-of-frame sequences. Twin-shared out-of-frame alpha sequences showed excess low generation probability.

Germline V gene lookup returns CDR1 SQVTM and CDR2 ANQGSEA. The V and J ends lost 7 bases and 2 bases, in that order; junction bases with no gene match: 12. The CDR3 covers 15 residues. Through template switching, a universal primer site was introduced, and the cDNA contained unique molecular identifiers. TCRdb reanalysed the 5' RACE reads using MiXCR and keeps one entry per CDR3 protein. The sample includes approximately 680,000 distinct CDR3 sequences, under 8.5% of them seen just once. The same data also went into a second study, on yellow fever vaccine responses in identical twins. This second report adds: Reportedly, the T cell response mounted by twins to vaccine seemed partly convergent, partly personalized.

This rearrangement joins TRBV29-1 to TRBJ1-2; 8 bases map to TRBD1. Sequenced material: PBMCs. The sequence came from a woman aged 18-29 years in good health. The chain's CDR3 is CSAADRGATNYGYTF. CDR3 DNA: TGCAGCGCTGCCGACAGGGGAGCAACAAACTATGGCTACACCTTC.